This T cell receptor (beta chain) is drawn from a study of beta chain features in type 1 diabetes. Findings of the study overall: Junctions at VDJ sites from type 1 diabetes patients had fewer insertions and more deletions. Within each of all four CD4+ subsets, Type 1 diabetes patients had TCRB CDR3s that were moderately but significantly shorter.

The germline gives CDR1 KGHSH, CDR2 LQKENI. Trimming left V 2 bases short and J 3 bases short, with 7 bases between. The CDR3 covers 13 residues. The sample holds a few counts of this clone. Its antigen is as yet unknown. As every portion of the isolated RNA was reverse transcribed, the sequencing read expressed TCRB transcripts. Using immunoSEQ multiplex PCR, the repertoire was profiled, and TCRdb retains in-frame clones only, with some absent. The repertoire holds some 240,000 clones, 16% seen once, with approximately 0.087% in the top ten. The source is a man aged 25 to 40 with type 1 diabetes. The gene calls are TRBV18 and TRBJ1-1; D unresolved. Material: naive CD4+ T cells from blood. The CDR3 DNA follows: TGTGCCAGCTCACCAGGAGAAGACACTGAAGCTTTCTTT. As protein: CASSPGEDTEAFF.